Listed below are T cell receptor beta chains from one sample, sequenced in a study of blood T cell repertoires in COVID-19. Generated by immunoSEQ multiplex PCR, the TCRdb table keeps only in-frame clones and is missing some. Of tens of thousands of clones detected, 84% appear once; the ten largest clones hold roughly 1.6%. Sequenced material: peripheral blood. These receptor sequences come from a man between 50 and 59 years old with acute or convalescent COVID-19. Each CDR3 is given with its conserved first and last residue.

V	J	CDR3
TRBV21-1	TRBJ2-3	CASSKGNAGRKLADTQYF
TRBV28	TRBJ1-2	CASSPNKYGYTF
TRBV6-2/TRBV6-3	TRBJ1-2	CASSQSRTGISGYTF
TRBV5-6	TRBJ1-2	CASSLGQGVGYTF
TRBV19	TRBJ2-7	CASSIPGTGDNSYEQYF
TRBV5-6	TRBJ2-5	CASSAGLAGGRETQYF
TRBV5-4	TRBJ2-1	CASSLGGAKFF
TRBV12-3/TRBV12-4	TRBJ1-4	CASSPGQDEKLFF
TRBV11-3	TRBJ2-2	CASVRWEPAGGPGELFF
TRBV27	TRBJ1-1	CASSLISGTEAFF
TRBV15	TRBJ1-2	CATSRGQAAYGYTF
TRBV10-3	TRBJ1-3	CAISATGQGTVGNTIYF
TRBV7-9	TRBJ1-5	CASSRIGENQPQHF
TRBV10-3	TRBJ1-5	CAISGDTSQPQHF
TRBV29-1	TRBJ2-7	CSVKDSYEQYF
TRBV6-5	TRBJ1-5	CASRQGNQPQHF
TRBV7-2	TRBJ1-1	CASSLVFPTEAFF
TRBV19	TRBJ2-7	CASSNWDTTYEQYF
TRBV24-1	TRBJ1-5	CATSEPTGSNQPQHF
TRBV15	TRBJ2-7	CATSKSEVYEQYF
TRBV7-2	TRBJ1-3	CASSSQGLDGNTIYF
TRBV10-1	TRBJ1-6	CASSEVRNSPLHF
TRBV5-5	TRBJ1-5	CASSLSPDQPQHF
TRBV27	TRBJ1-2	CARETQGLGYTF
TRBV2	TRBJ1-2	CASSAGENYGYTF
TRBV5-1	TRBJ1-2	CASSLDGGQLSF
TRBV18	TRBJ2-5	CASSPPSGGIQETQYF
TRBV18	TRBJ1-6	CASSLLTGGFNSPLHF
TRBV7-2	TRBJ2-5	CASSRNRVAETQYF
TRBV19	TRBJ1-3	CASIDGQGARNTIYF
TRBV28	TRBJ1-5	CASSSYGTGNQPQHF
TRBV6-5	TRBJ1-2	CASSLAGGPYGYTF
TRBV5-1	TRBJ2-7	CASTVFETGPHEQYF
TRBV24-1	TRBJ2-1	CATGEESRAIF
TRBV11-2	TRBJ2-3	CASSAQGESTDTQYF
TRBV5-1	TRBJ2-6	CASSFSPRAGANVLTF
TRBV11-2	TRBJ2-1	CASSAPGQGAYNEQFF
TRBV19	TRBJ1-5	CASSQLKGSNQPQHF
TRBV6-2/TRBV6-3	TRBJ2-2	CASSRSENTGELFF
TRBV6-2/TRBV6-3	TRBJ2-1	CASSLLRDNEQFF
TRBV28	TRBJ2-5	CASSVLAGAPKETQYF
TRBV27	TRBJ2-7	CASSSVGEQILWEQYF
TRBV19	TRBJ1-5	CASSLTQDRGNQPQHF
TRBV5-4	TRBJ2-1	CASSLAGVLRNEQFF
TRBV7-8	TRBJ2-7	CASSLERGRLYEQYF
TRBV6-5	TRBJ2-3	CASSSGRGTDTQYF
TRBV30	TRBJ2-7	CAWSGRLAVTYEQYF
TRBV6-5	TRBJ2-7	CASSYSAGAYEQYF
TRBV2	TRBJ1-2	CASSDPQRNYGYTF
TRBV19	TRBJ1-3	CASSIASSGTGNTIYF
TRBV5-1	TRBJ2-3	CASSLGLAGVPQYF
TRBV4-3	TRBJ2-6	CASSPSGEGSTGANVLTF